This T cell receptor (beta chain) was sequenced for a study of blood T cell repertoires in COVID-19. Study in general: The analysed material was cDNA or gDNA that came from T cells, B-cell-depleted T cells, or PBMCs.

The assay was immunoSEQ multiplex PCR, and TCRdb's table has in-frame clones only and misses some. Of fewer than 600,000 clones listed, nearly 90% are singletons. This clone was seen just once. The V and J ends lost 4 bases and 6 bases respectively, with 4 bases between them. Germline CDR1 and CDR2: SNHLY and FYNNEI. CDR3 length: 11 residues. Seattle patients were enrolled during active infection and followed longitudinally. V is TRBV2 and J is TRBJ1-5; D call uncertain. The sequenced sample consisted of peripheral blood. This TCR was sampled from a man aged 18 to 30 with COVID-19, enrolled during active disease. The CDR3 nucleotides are TGTGCCAGCAGTGCGGGTCAGCCCCAGCATTTT. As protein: CASSAGQPQHF. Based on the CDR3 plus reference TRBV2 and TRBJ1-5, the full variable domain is EPEVTQTPSHQVTQMGQEVILRCVPISNHLYFYWYRQILGQKVEFLVSFYNNEISEKSEIFDDQFSVERPDGSNFTLKIRSTKLEDSAMYFCASSAGQPQHFGDGTRLSIL.